These T cell receptor beta chains were read from a single sample in a study of blood T cell repertoires in COVID-19. Here immunoSEQ multiplex PCR was the method, and the copy in TCRdb shows in-frame clones only, minus some. The sample contains 200,000 to 250,000 clones, around 90% of which appear only once. Material: PBMCs or T cells enriched from blood (not recorded which). These receptors were obtained from a man younger than 40 who had been exposed to COVID-19. CDR3s include the opening cysteine and the closing phenylalanine or tryptophan. The D gene is left open where the match is weak. Clone size is given for some rows only: seen once, a few or many times, or a class if the clone is expanded.

v_call: TRBV2
j_call: TRBJ2-3
clone_size: -
d_call: -
cdr3_length: 12
cdr3_nt: TGTGCCAGCAGGGTACGCCGCGGTACGCAGTATTTT
cdr3_aa: CASRVRRGTQYF

v_call: TRBV4-1
j_call: TRBJ1-1
clone_size: few
d_call: -
cdr3_length: 15
cdr3_nt: TGCGCCAGCAGCCGAGTGATGGACAGGAACACTGAAGCTTTCTTT
cdr3_aa: CASSRVMDRNTEAFF

v_call: TRBV11-1
j_call: TRBJ2-1
clone_size: -
d_call: -
cdr3_length: 13
cdr3_nt: TGTGCCAGCAGCCCCTCCCCCTCCAATGAGCAGTTCTTC
cdr3_aa: CASSPSPSNEQFF

v_call: TRBV2
j_call: TRBJ2-5
clone_size: -
d_call: TRBD1
cdr3_length: 14
cdr3_nt: TGTGCCAGCCAGGGGGCTAACAAGCAAGAGACCCAGTACTTC
cdr3_aa: CASQGANKQETQYF

v_call: TRBV7-2
j_call: TRBJ2-1
clone_size: once
d_call: TRBD2
cdr3_length: 15
cdr3_nt: TGTGCCAGCAGCCAGGGCGGGGGTTCCTACAATGAGCAGTTCTTC
cdr3_aa: CASSQGGGSYNEQFF

v_call: TRBV5-1
j_call: TRBJ1-2
clone_size: -
d_call: -
cdr3_length: 15
cdr3_nt: TGCGCCAGCAGCTTATGGGCAGGCCCTAACTATGGCTACACCTTC
cdr3_aa: CASSLWAGPNYGYTF

v_call: TRBV3-1/TRBV3-2
j_call: TRBJ2-3
clone_size: few
d_call: TRBD2
cdr3_length: 16
cdr3_nt: TGTGCCAGCAGCCGGAGGGCGGCGGGGGTAACAGATACGCAGTATTTT
cdr3_aa: CASSRRAAGVTDTQYF

v_call: TRBV11-2
j_call: TRBJ2-7
clone_size: -
d_call: TRBD1
cdr3_length: 14
cdr3_nt: TGTGCCAGCAGCTTAGACAGGGGGATGGTCGAGCAGTACTTC
cdr3_aa: CASSLDRGMVEQYF

v_call: TRBV30
j_call: TRBJ1-2
clone_size: -
d_call: TRBD1
cdr3_length: 14
cdr3_nt: TGTGCCTGGACCGGGACAGGGGTACTCTATGGCTACACCTTC
cdr3_aa: CAWTGTGVLYGYTF

v_call: TRBV7-9
j_call: TRBJ1-2
clone_size: -
d_call: TRBD1
cdr3_length: 14
cdr3_nt: TGTGCCAGCAGCCTAGGGACAGGTGGTTATGGCTACACCTTC
cdr3_aa: CASSLGTGGYGYTF

v_call: TRBV4-1
j_call: TRBJ2-7
clone_size: -
d_call: -
cdr3_length: 15
cdr3_nt: TGCGCCAGCAGCCAACGGTTTCCACCACCTTACGAGCAGTACTTC
cdr3_aa: CASSQRFPPPYEQYF

v_call: TRBV14
j_call: TRBJ2-3
clone_size: -
d_call: TRBD1
cdr3_length: 16
cdr3_nt: TGTGCCAGCAGCTCCGACAGGGGGTGGAACACAGATACGCAGTATTTT
cdr3_aa: CASSSDRGWNTDTQYF

v_call: TRBV12-5
j_call: TRBJ2-5
clone_size: few
d_call: -
cdr3_length: 13
cdr3_nt: TGTGCTAGTGCCCAAGGAGGGTTAGAGACCCAGTACTTC
cdr3_aa: CASAQGGLETQYF

v_call: TRBV7-9
j_call: TRBJ1-5
clone_size: -
d_call: TRBD1
cdr3_length: 18
cdr3_nt: TGTGCCAGCAGCTTCGCCAGGCCTGGGACAGGGCTCAATCAGCCCCAGCATTTT
cdr3_aa: CASSFARPGTGLNQPQHF

v_call: TRBV5-5
j_call: TRBJ2-1
clone_size: -
d_call: -
cdr3_length: 16
cdr3_nt: TGTGCCAGCAGCGCCGGCCCGCAGGGGTCGTACAATGAGCAGTTCTTC
cdr3_aa: CASSAGPQGSYNEQFF

v_call: TRBV21-1
j_call: TRBJ1-2
clone_size: -
d_call: -
cdr3_length: 14
cdr3_nt: TGTGCCAGCAGCCTGCGGACAGCCAACTATGGCTACACCTTC
cdr3_aa: CASSLRTANYGYTF

v_call: TRBV28
j_call: TRBJ1-2
clone_size: few
d_call: -
cdr3_length: 12
cdr3_nt: TGTGCCAGCAGTTTCAGGGGTAGGGGCTACACCTTC
cdr3_aa: CASSFRGRGYTF

v_call: TRBV6-5
j_call: TRBJ1-5
clone_size: -
d_call: -
cdr3_length: 14
cdr3_nt: TGTGTCAGCACCTCGGAGGGGGGGGGAGGGCCCCAGCATTTT
cdr3_aa: CVSTSEGGGGPQHF

v_call: TRBV29-1
j_call: TRBJ2-5
clone_size: -
d_call: TRBD1
cdr3_length: 13
cdr3_nt: TGCAGCCAAGCACAGGGGGCAGGAGAGACCCAGTACTTC
cdr3_aa: CSQAQGAGETQYF

v_call: TRBV2
j_call: TRBJ1-5
clone_size: once
d_call: -
cdr3_length: 19
cdr3_nt: TGTGCCAGCAGTGAAGGCTTTAGGCGACAGTCCGTTAGCAATCAGCCCCAGCATTTT
cdr3_aa: CASSEGFRRQSVSNQPQHF

v_call: TRBV5-1
j_call: TRBJ1-2
clone_size: -
d_call: TRBD1
cdr3_length: 14
cdr3_nt: TGCGCCAGCAGCTTGGAAGGGGGCGTCGAAGACTACACCTTC
cdr3_aa: CASSLEGGVEDYTF

v_call: TRBV5-4
j_call: TRBJ1-2
clone_size: -
d_call: -
cdr3_length: 14
cdr3_nt: TGTGCCAGCAGTTGGGGTCGGGGGGAGAGTGGCTACACCTTC
cdr3_aa: CASSWGRGESGYTF

v_call: TRBV6-5
j_call: TRBJ1-1
clone_size: -
d_call: -
cdr3_length: 13
cdr3_nt: TGTGCCAGCACACGAGAGCTGAACACTGAAGCTTTCTTT
cdr3_aa: CASTRELNTEAFF

v_call: TRBV6-5
j_call: TRBJ2-7
clone_size: -
d_call: TRBD2
cdr3_length: 14
cdr3_nt: TGTGCCAGCAGGACTAGCGGGGGGGTCTACGAGCAGTACTTC
cdr3_aa: CASRTSGGVYEQYF

v_call: TRBV6-5
j_call: TRBJ1-2
clone_size: -
d_call: TRBD1
cdr3_length: 13
cdr3_nt: TGTGCCAGCAGAAGACAGGGGTCCGATGGCTACACCTTC
cdr3_aa: CASRRQGSDGYTF

v_call: TRBV30
j_call: TRBJ2-3
clone_size: -
d_call: TRBD2
cdr3_length: 16
cdr3_nt: TGTGCCTGGAGTGTTTGGCGGGGGGTCCTCTCCGGTACGCAGTATTTT
cdr3_aa: CAWSVWRGVLSGTQYF

v_call: TRBV12-3/TRBV12-4
j_call: TRBJ1-1
clone_size: -
d_call: -
cdr3_length: 13
cdr3_nt: TGTGCCAGCAGCCCCTACAGAAACACTGAAGCTTTCTTT
cdr3_aa: CASSPYRNTEAFF

v_call: TRBV20-1
j_call: TRBJ2-7
clone_size: -
d_call: -
cdr3_length: 10
cdr3_nt: TGCAGTGAGGGGTCCTACGAGCAGTACTTC
cdr3_aa: CSEGSYEQYF

v_call: TRBV12-3/TRBV12-4
j_call: TRBJ2-2
clone_size: once
d_call: -
cdr3_length: 13
cdr3_nt: TGTGCCAGCAGTTTAGTCTTCACCGGGGAGCTGTTTTTT
cdr3_aa: CASSLVFTGELFF